These T cell receptor beta chains were read from a single sample in a study of blood T cell repertoires in COVID-19. Here immunoSEQ multiplex PCR was the method, and the copy in TCRdb shows in-frame clones only, minus some. Of some 180,000 clones in the sample, around 84% were seen once. The sample was peripheral blood. The source is a human donor in a cohort sampled during active COVID-19. Each CDR3 is given with its conserved first and last residue. The order of the fields is V gene, D gene, J gene, CDR3 protein, CDR3 DNA. D genes are given only for firm matches.

TRBV29-1	-	TRBJ2-1	CSVEARRRALYNEQFF	TGCAGCGTTGAAGCACGGCGGCGGGCCCTCTACAATGAGCAGTTCTTC
TRBV19	-	TRBJ1-2	CASSIVGGGPGGYTF	TGTGCCAGTAGTATAGTCGGCGGGGGGCCCGGAGGCTACACCTTC
TRBV5-4	-	TRBJ1-4	CASSVSVMEREKLFF	TGTGCCAGCAGCGTTTCGGTGATGGAGAGAGAAAAACTGTTTTTT
TRBV3-1/TRBV3-2	TRBD2	TRBJ2-7	CASSQDLGPAGGREQYF	TGTGCCAGCAGCCAAGATCTCGGTCCAGCGGGAGGGAGGGAGCAGTACTTC
TRBV4-1	TRBD2	TRBJ2-2	CASSQGLAGATGELFF	TGCGCCAGCAGCCAAGGACTAGCGGGTGCCACCGGGGAGCTGTTTTTT
TRBV5-4	-	TRBJ1-5	CASSFQGSNQPQHF	TGTGCCAGCAGCTTCCAGGGTAGCAATCAGCCCCAGCATTTT
TRBV29-1	TRBD1	TRBJ2-6	CSVRQGNGANVLTF	TGCAGCGTGCGACAGGGCAACGGGGCCAACGTCCTGACTTTC
TRBV5-1	-	TRBJ2-3	CASSFEPSNPDTQYF	TGCGCCAGCAGCTTCGAACCCTCTAATCCAGATACGCAGTATTTT
TRBV4-2	TRBD1	TRBJ1-2	CASSQGDSSVYGYTF	TGTGCCAGCAGCCAAGGGGACAGTTCGGTCTATGGCTACACCTTC
TRBV19	TRBD1	TRBJ1-1	CASTDRGDAFF	TGTGCCAGTACCGACAGGGGGGATGCTTTCTTT
TRBV27	TRBD1	TRBJ2-5	CASSPLGQGPGTQYF	TGTGCCAGCAGCCCATTGGGACAGGGTCCTGGGACCCAGTACTTC